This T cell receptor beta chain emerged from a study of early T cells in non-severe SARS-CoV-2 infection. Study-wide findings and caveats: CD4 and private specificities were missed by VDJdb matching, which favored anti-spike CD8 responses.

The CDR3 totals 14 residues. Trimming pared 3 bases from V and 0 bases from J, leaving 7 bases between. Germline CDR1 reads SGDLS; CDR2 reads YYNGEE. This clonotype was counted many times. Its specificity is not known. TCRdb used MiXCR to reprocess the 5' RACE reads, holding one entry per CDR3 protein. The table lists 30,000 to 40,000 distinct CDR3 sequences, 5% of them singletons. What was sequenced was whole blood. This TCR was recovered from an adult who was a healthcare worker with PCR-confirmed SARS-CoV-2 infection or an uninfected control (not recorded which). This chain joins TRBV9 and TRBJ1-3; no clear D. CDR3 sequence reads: CASSGAGSGNTIYF. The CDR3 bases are TGTGCCAGCAGCGGAGCAGGCTCTGGAAACACCATATATTTT.